Listed here are 14 T cell receptor beta chains from one sample, sequenced in a study of blood T cell repertoires in COVID-19. Measured with immunoSEQ multiplex PCR; TCRdb has only the in-frame clones, and not every one. Of some 400,000 clones in the sample, 70% to 90% were seen once. Sequenced sample: peripheral blood. These receptors were collected from a human donor in a cohort sampled during active COVID-19.

V is TRBV4-2 and J is TRBJ1-1; no clear D gene. This CDR3 is 16 amino acids long. Germline V gene sequence: CDR1 LGHNA, CDR2 YNFKEQ. With 1 base removed from V and 3 bases from J, the gap between germline ends came to 15 bases. Here the CDR3 DNA reads TGTGCCAGCAGCCAAGCGGCCGGCCTCGAGGACACTGAAGCTTTCTTT. Translated, it gives CASSQAAGLEDTEAFF.

V and J are TRBV25-1 and TRBJ2-7; D is undetermined. This CDR3 spans 14 amino acids. The V and J ends lost 6 bases and 4 bases respectively, with 16 bases between them. Germline assignment: CDR1 MGHDK and CDR2 SYGVNS. The CDR3 spells CASSQTGQPYEQYF. The CDR3 nucleotides read TGTGCCAGCAGCCAAACTGGGCAGCCGTACGAGCAGTACTTC.

This chain joins TRBV5-4 and TRBJ2-7; TRBD1 is a possible D gene (5 bases). CDR1 SGHNT and CDR2 YYREEE come from the germline V gene (reference sequence). Trimming pared 4 bases from V and 3 bases from J, leaving 11 bases between. The length of the CDR3 is 13 residues. CDR3 bases: TGTGCCAGCAGCCAGGGCGTCCGCTACGAGCAGTACTTC. Translated, it gives CASSQGVRYEQYF. Full variable domain (missing parts from reference TRBV5-4 and TRBJ2-7): ETGVTQSPTHLIKTRGQQVTLRCSSQSGHNTVSWYQQALGQGPQFIFQYYREEENGRGNFPPRFSGLQFPNYSSELNVNALELDDSALYLCASSQGVRYEQYFGPGTRLTVT.

The gene calls are TRBV23-1 and TRBJ1-2; D unresolved. TRBV23-1 is marked as an open reading frame, function uncertain. Trimming removed 2 bases at V and 7 bases at J, with 17 bases between. The CDR3 is 15 residues long. The CDR3 protein is CASSQRGFLRCGYTF. CDR3 DNA: TGCGCCAGCAGTCAACGTGGGTTCCTGAGGTGTGGCTACACCTTC.

This sequence joins TRBV11-2 and TRBJ2-1, with 7 positions matching TRBD2. CDR1 SGHAT and CDR2 FQNNGV come from the germline V gene. The V and J ends lost 2 bases and 2 bases, in that order; junction bases with no gene match: 9. This CDR3 is 17 amino acids long. In DNA form, the CDR3 reads TGTGCCAGCAGCTTATTAGTCTTTGCGGGGGCCTACAATGAGCAGTTCTTC. Protein product: CASSLLVFAGAYNEQFF.

This rearrangement joins TRBV6-5 to TRBJ2-7; D remains unclear. CDR1 MNHEY and CDR2 SVGAGI come from the germline V gene. The CDR3 consists of 13 residues. The V and J ends lost 6 bases and 0 bases respectively, with 9 bases between them. CDR3 region: CASSQQSSYEQYF. The CDR3 DNA follows: TGTGCCAGCAGCCAACAGAGCTCCTACGAGCAGTACTTC.

The chain uses TRBV2 and TRBJ2-1, with TRBD2 matching over 7 bases. The germline V gene encodes CDR1 SNHLY and CDR2 FYNNEI. V shed 5 bases, J shed 8 bases, and the junction held 12 bases outside the gene matches. The CDR3 is 15 residues long. CDR3 DNA sequence: TGTGCCAGCAGTCCCGAGGCGCGGGAGAGGCATGAGCAGTTCTTC. Its protein is CASSPEARERHEQFF.

This clone was seen more than once but under ten times. This rearrangement joins TRBV4-2 to TRBJ2-5; 9 bases are a match to TRBD2. This CDR3 contains 18 residues. Per the germline V gene, CDR1 is LGHNA and CDR2 is YNFKEQ. J was trimmed by 2 bases and V by 4 bases; bases with no gene match: 14. In DNA form, the CDR3 reads TGTGCCAGCAGCCCACGGCGGGGGGGGGCCTCCCGGCAAGAGACCCAGTACTTC. Translation gives CASSPRRGGASRQETQYF.

The gene calls are TRBV7-8 and TRBJ1-6, with D maybe TRBD1 (6 bases). CDR3 length equals 13 residues. Looked up from germline, CDR1 is SGHVS and CDR2 is FQNEAQ. The germline V and J ends were trimmed by 5 bases and 7 bases, with 9 bases remaining between them. The CDR3 is CASSGQWNSPLHF. In DNA, the CDR3 is TGTGCCAGCAGCGGACAGTGGAATTCACCCCTCCACTTT.

V gene TRBV7-8 combines with J gene TRBJ1-2; possibly TRBD1 for D (5 bases). The V gene's germline CDR1 is SGHVS and CDR2 FQNEAQ. The CDR3 runs to 14 residues. Between the trimmed V and J ends, which lost 5 bases and 4 bases, there was a span of 14 bases. The DNA for the CDR3 is TGTGCCAGCAGCCTCAGGGTTGTAAGCTATGGCTACACCTTC. Protein: CASSLRVVSYGYTF.

This clone was counted only a few times. The V and J genes are TRBV24-1 and TRBJ2-5; TRBD2 matches 12 bases. The V segment lost 2 bases and the J segment 5 bases; nucleotides outside the gene matches: 14. Per the germline V gene, CDR1 is KGHDR and CDR2 is SFDVKD. CDR3 length: 19 residues. The CDR3 spells CATSDWASGRGRARETQYF. The CDR3 DNA reads TGTGCCACCAGTGATTGGGCTAGCGGGAGGGGACGGGCAAGGGAGACCCAGTACTTC.

This chain connects TRBV15 to TRBJ2-1; weak D call: TRBD2 (6 bases). The CDR3 spans 14 residues. V was trimmed by 3 bases and J by 9 bases, leaving 15 bases between them. Germline-derived CDR1 and CDR2 are LNHNV and YYDKDF (reference sequence). The CDR3 region is CATSSKVAGGEQFF. The CDR3, as DNA: TGTGCCACCAGCAGTAAAGTCGCCGGGGGTGAGCAGTTCTTC. The full variable domain, its missing parts supplied by reference TRBV15 and TRBJ2-1, is DAMVIQNPRYQVTQFGKPVTLSCSQTLNHNVMYWYQQKSSQAPKLLFHYYDKDFNNEADTPDNFQSRRPNTSFCFLDIRSPGLGDTAMYLCATSSKVAGGEQFFGPGTRLTVL.

The rearrangement links TRBV3-1 (or the pseudogene TRBV3-2) to TRBJ1-5, with TRBD1 identical over 7 bases. The V segment lost 5 bases and the J segment 7 bases; nucleotides outside the gene matches: 5. The germline V gene has CDR1 LGHDT and CDR2 YNNKEL (reference sequence). The CDR3 is made up of 13 amino acids. The CDR3 sequence: CASSYGQDQPQHF. Written as DNA, the CDR3 is TGTGCCAGCAGCTACGGACAGGACCAGCCCCAGCATTTT.

The V call is TRBV4-2, the J call TRBJ2-1, with 16 bases lining up with TRBD2. Germline trimming cut 1 base from V and 15 bases from J; bases unmatched to any gene: 12. The germline gives CDR1 LGHNA, CDR2 YNFKEQ. CDR3 length equals 17 residues. The CDR3 region has the DNA TGTGCCAGCAGCCAAGCTGCCCCGGGACTAGCGGGGGGGCGGCGGTTCTTC. Translating gives CASSQAAPGLAGGRRFF.